One and the same sample provided the 26 T cell receptor beta chains below, sequenced in a study of metastatic and nonmetastatic thyroid tumors. TCRdb ran MiXCR on the PCR reads. The data hold fewer than 35,000 clones, with 11% observed a single time. Treatment of any kind had been given to no patient before thyroid surgery. The sequenced sample consisted of blood. The receptors stem from a female donor with papillary thyroid cancer or a benign thyroid nodule (not recorded which). Some clones in this sample may be carry-over from other donors' samples.

This clone has at least ten counts. The chain has TRBV3-1 and TRBJ2-1, with 7 bases matching TRBD1. This CDR3 is 16 amino acids long. Germline CDR1 reads LGHDT; CDR2 reads YNNKEL (reference sequence). After removal of 8 bases from V and 5 bases from J, the junction contained 15 bases not matched to a gene. The DNA of the CDR3 is TGTGCCAGCGGGGACAGTGGGTCTGTAACCCACAATGAGCAGTTCTTC. It translates to CASGDSGSVTHNEQFF.

This clone was detected ten times or more. The chain links TRBV11-2 to TRBJ1-2; D ambiguous. Germline-derived CDR1 and CDR2 are SGHAT and FQNNGV. The ends were cut back, 1 base at V and 3 bases at J, with 3 bases in the middle. CDR3 length: 12 residues. CDR3 residues: CASSLGDYGYTF. CDR3 in DNA: TGTGCCAGCAGCTTAGGGGACTATGGCTACACCTTC.

To note about this clone: A single base separates this from a much larger clone, so it may be a read error. Other DNA sequences in this specimen translate into the identical CDR3. This chain connects TRBV18 to TRBJ1-4; D call uncertain. This CDR3 is 14 amino acids long. The V gene's germline CDR1 is KGHSH and CDR2 LQKENI. The CDR3 region is CASSPPTANEKLFF. CDR3 DNA: TGTGCCAGCTCACCACCCACGGCAAATGAAAAACTGTTTTTC. Full variable domain (outside the CDR3, taken from reference TRBV18 and TRBJ1-4): NAGVMQNPRHLVRRRGQEARLRCSPMKGHSHVYWYRQLPEEGLKFMVYLQKENIIDESGMPKERFSAEFPKEGPSILRIQQVVRGDSAAYFCASSPPTANEKLFFGSGTQLSVL.

The genes are TRBV18 and TRBJ2-3; 8 bases are shared with TRBD2. The CDR3 length is 14 residues. With 1 base clipped from V and 8 bases from J, the junction kept 5 bases outside the gene matches. Germline V gene sequence: CDR1 KGHSH, CDR2 LQKENI. CDR3 sequence: CASSPRAGEGTQYF. The CDR3 bases are TGTGCCAGCTCACCACGAGCGGGGGAGGGTACGCAGTATTTT. Full variable domain (outside the CDR3, taken from reference TRBV18 and TRBJ2-3): NAGVMQNPRHLVRRRGQEARLRCSPMKGHSHVYWYRQLPEEGLKFMVYLQKENIIDESGMPKERFSAEFPKEGPSILRIQQVVRGDSAAYFCASSPRAGEGTQYFGPGTRLTVL.

The V call is TRBV5-1, the J call TRBJ2-7; no definite D call. The CDR3 sequence is 10 residues long. The germline V gene has CDR1 SGHRS and CDR2 YFSETQ. Trimming removed 7 bases from V and 0 bases from J, with 2 bases in between. The CDR3 is CASDSYEQYF. CDR3 in DNA: TGCGCCAGCGACTCCTACGAGCAGTACTTC.

The chain uses TRBV30 and TRBJ2-1, with a tentative D call TRBD2 (6 bases). From germline, CDR1 is GTSNPN and CDR2 SVGIG (reference sequence). Trimming pared 2 bases from V and 7 bases from J, leaving 18 bases between. CDR3 length equals 15 residues. The chain's CDR3 is CAWSPAGILLNEQFF. Here the CDR3 DNA reads TGTGCCTGGAGTCCGGCGGGGATCCTTCTAAATGAGCAGTTCTTC.

This clone was detected many times. V gene TRBV20-1 combines with J gene TRBJ2-7; D unclear. Germline V gene lookup returns CDR1 DFQATT and CDR2 SNEGSKA (reference sequence). V lost 3 bases, J lost 3 bases, and 15 bases lay in between. The length of the CDR3 is 14 residues. The CDR3 spells CSASGPMGYYEQYF. The CDR3 DNA follows: TGCAGTGCTAGCGGACCAATGGGCTACTACGAGCAGTACTTC.

Ten or more counts support this clone. This rearrangement joins TRBV5-8 to TRBJ2-5; 9 bases line up with TRBD1. The CDR3 is made up of 15 amino acids. Trimming removed 1 base from V and 5 bases from J; junction bases left unmatched: 6. CDR1 is SGHTS, CDR2 YDEGEE, per germline. The CDR3 loop reads CASSLNGQGTETQYF. The CDR3 nucleotides are TGTGCCAGCAGCTTGAACGGACAGGGGACGGAGACCCAGTACTTC.

This clone occurred many times. The chain joins TRBV7-9 to TRBJ2-1; TRBD2 aligns across 9 bases. Looked up from germline, CDR1 is SEHNR and CDR2 is FQNEAQ (reference sequence). This CDR3 has 15 residues. V lost 1 base and J lost 7; bases outside the gene matches: 5. CDR3 in DNA: TGTGCCAGCAGCTTAGAGGCTAGCGGGATAAATGAGCAGTTCTTC. Protein sequence: CASSLEASGINEQFF.

The chain combines TRBV20-1 with TRBJ2-3, with 11 bases aligning to TRBD2. This CDR3 region has 16 residues. The germline V gene encodes CDR1 DFQATT and CDR2 SNEGSKA (reference sequence). The V and J ends lost 0 bases and 0 bases, in that order; junction bases with no gene match: 2. CDR3 DNA: TGCAGTGCTAGAGATAGCGGGGGGGCCAGCACAGATACGCAGTATTTT. It translates to CSARDSGGASTDTQYF.

Ten or more counts support this clone. This chain uses TRBV7-2 with TRBJ1-1, with D hard to call. The CDR3 is made up of 15 amino acids. Germline loops: CDR1 SGHTA, CDR2 FQGNSA. Trimming pared 5 bases from V and 4 bases from J, leaving 17 bases between. CDR3 in amino acids: CASSHKPRESTEAFF. The CDR3 DNA sequence: TGTGCCAGCAGCCACAAACCTCGGGAGAGCACTGAAGCTTTCTTT.

This clone has at least ten counts. The rearrangement joins TRBV5-1 to TRBJ2-7; D not resolved. This CDR3 has 14 amino acids. V was pared by 0 bases and J by 3 bases, with 10 bases between. CDR1 SGHRS and CDR2 YFSETQ come from the germline V gene. For the CDR3, the DNA is TGCGCCAGCAGCTTGGAGGCGGCCCACTACGAGCAGTACTTC. It is translated as CASSLEAAHYEQYF.

This clone was counted many times. V usage is TRBV7-9 and J usage is TRBJ1-2, with 8 positions matching TRBD1. The CDR3 contains 15 residues. Trimming took 5 bases from V and 4 from J; bases not matched to a gene: 9. Per germline, CDR1 SEHNR and CDR2 FQNEAQ (reference sequence). The CDR3 nucleotides are TGTGCCAGCAGCCCTGGGACAGGCAACGGCTATGGCTACACCTTC. As protein: CASSPGTGNGYGYTF. Looking up the rest from reference TRBV7-9 and TRBJ1-2 gives the full variable domain: DTGVSQNPRHKITKRGQNVTFRCDPISEHNRLYWYRQTLGQGPEFLTYFQNEAQLEKSRLLSDRFSAERPKGSFSTLEIQRTEQGDSAMYLCASSPGTGNGYGYTFGSGTRLTVV.

Sample share makes this clone medium-sized. The chain links TRBV6-1 to TRBJ2-2, with 10 bases lining up with TRBD2. Germline trimming cut 5 bases from V and 4 bases from J; bases unmatched to any gene: 4. The CDR3 runs to 15 residues. Germline loops: CDR1 MNHNS, CDR2 SASEGT. In DNA, the CDR3 is TGTGCCAGCAGTCACGGGACTAGCGTCACCGGGGAGCTGTTTTTT. Translated, it gives CASSHGTSVTGELFF.

This clone was seen ten or more times. The rearrangement links TRBV19 to TRBJ1-5, with D uncertain. Between the trimmed V and J ends, which lost 5 bases and 7 bases, there was a span of 21 bases. The CDR3 has 16 amino acids. Germline V gene sequence: CDR1 LNHDA, CDR2 SQIVND (reference sequence). Here the CDR3 DNA reads TGTGCCAGTAGTTTCTTGGAACGGCTGACCGGGCAGCCCCAGCATTTT. This gives the protein CASSFLERLTGQPQHF.

This clone has ten or more counts. J is TRBJ2-5 and V is TRBV29-1, with 7 nucleotides matching TRBD1. This CDR3 is 15 amino acids long. V shed 5 bases, J shed 6 bases, and the junction held 15 bases outside the gene matches. Germline CDR1 SQVTM, CDR2 ANQGSEA. CDR3 in DNA: TGCAGCGTTCTATCCCCCGGGACAGTACAGAAGACCCAGTACTTC. Amino acid sequence: CSVLSPGTVQKTQYF.

In this sample, this clone turned up many times. This chain joins TRBV18 and TRBJ2-5; no clear D. Trimming cost V 5 bases and J 1 base, with 8 bases left between them. This CDR3 region has 13 residues. Germline CDR1 reads KGHSH; CDR2 reads LQKENI. Here the CDR3 reads CASSDTTQETQYF. The CDR3 nucleotides read TGTGCCAGCTCAGACACTACCCAAGAGACCCAGTACTTC.

Judged by abundance, this clone is medium-sized. CDR3 protein: CASSDPGSGNTIYF. The CDR3, as DNA: TGTGCCAGCAGCGACCCGGGGTCTGGAAACACCATATATTTT. V and J are TRBV6-1 and TRBJ1-3; no clear D. CDR1 is MNHNS and CDR2 is SASEGT in the germline V gene. The CDR3 consists of 14 residues. V shed 6 bases and J shed 1 base, with 10 bases lying between them.

This clone was seen repeatedly, ten times or more. This sequence joins TRBV12-3 or TRBV12-4 and TRBJ2-2, with 7 nucleotides matching TRBD2. The CDR3 has 17 residues. V lost 0 bases to trimming and J lost 1 base; unmatched junction nucleotides: 5. CDR3 sequence reads: CASSLATLARNTGELFF. For the CDR3, the DNA is TGTGCCAGCAGTTTAGCGACACTAGCGAGGAACACCGGGGAGCTGTTTTTT.

This clone was picked up many times. The V gene is TRBV2, the J gene TRBJ2-1; tentatively, D is TRBD1 (6 bases). Trimming removed 6 bases from V and 9 bases from J, with 15 bases in between. CDR3 length: 13 amino acids. Germline CDR1 SNHLY, CDR2 FYNNEI. The chain's CDR3 is CASRGDTFGEQFF. As DNA, the CDR3 is TGTGCCAGCAGAGGGGACACCTTCGGTGAGCAGTTCTTC.

This clone was found many times. The chain recombines TRBV12-3 or TRBV12-4 with TRBJ1-5; D remains ambiguous. This CDR3 has 13 residues. V was clipped by 3 bases and J by 6 bases, with 9 bases between them. CDR3 in amino acids: CASSLGEGQPQHF. The CDR3 DNA follows: TGTGCCAGCAGTTTGGGTGAGGGTCAGCCCCAGCATTTT.

A few counts support this clone. The rearrangement joins TRBV6-1 to TRBJ2-6; no definite D call. CDR1 and CDR2 from the germline V gene are MNHNS and SASEGT. The CDR3 consists of 15 residues. Trimming stripped 2 bases from V and 0 bases from J, with 5 bases between. In DNA, the CDR3 is TGTGCCAGCAGTGAAAGGCTCTCTGGGGCCAACGTCCTGACTTTC. Protein: CASSERLSGANVLTF.

This clone was seen repeatedly, ten times or more. The chain couples TRBV11-3 to TRBJ2-7; TRBD2 matches at 10 bases. The CDR3 runs to 15 residues. Unmatched junction bases numbered 5, after V lost 2 bases and J lost 4 bases. CDR1 is SGHNT, CDR2 YENEEA, per germline. The chain's CDR3 is CASSLRASGGYEQYF. CDR3 coding DNA: TGTGCCAGCAGCTTACGTGCTAGCGGGGGATACGAGCAGTACTTC.

The sample holds many counts of this clone. This chain connects TRBV5-4 to TRBJ2-2; 7 nucleotides line up with TRBD1. The CDR3 is 14 residues long. Germline CDR1 reads SGHNT; CDR2 reads YYREEE (reference sequence). V was pared by 7 bases and J by 4 bases, with 7 bases of the junction left unmatched. The DNA for the CDR3 is TGTGCCAGCGACCTGGGACAGAGCACCGGGGAGCTGTTTTTT. This sequence encodes CASDLGQSTGELFF.

This clone has at least ten counts. V gene TRBV7-9 combines with J gene TRBJ2-1; 8 bases are a match to TRBD1. V dropped 2 bases and J dropped 10; count of bases not matched to a gene: 10. This CDR3 comprises 15 residues. Germline loops: CDR1 SEHNR, CDR2 FQNEAQ (reference sequence). CDR3 protein: CASSLNPGGQIEQFF. The CDR3 nucleotides read TGTGCCAGCAGCTTAAACCCAGGGGGCCAAATAGAGCAGTTCTTC.

This clone was counted at least ten times. The chain recombines TRBV5-5 with TRBJ2-7; no clear D. This CDR3 has 16 residues. V was cut by 0 bases and J by 0 bases, with 13 bases left in between. CDR1 is SGHKS, CDR2 YYEKEE, per germline (reference sequence). The CDR3 spells CASSLGGTAFSYEQYF. The DNA of the CDR3 is TGTGCCAGCAGCTTGGGAGGCACAGCATTCTCCTACGAGCAGTACTTC.